The T cell receptor (beta chain) under discussion was sequenced for a study of cytomegalovirus exposure and HLA in healthy donors. Both 60 Vbeta primers and 13 Jbeta primers went into the PCR. Produced via immunoSEQ multiplex PCR; TCRdb's table is partial and in-frame only. The top ten hold under 4% of the sample, which has tens of thousands of clones, approximately 83% seen once. Trimming took 2 bases from V and 5 from J, leaving 3 bases between them. This CDR3 is built from 11 residues. Germline values: CDR1 LNHDA, CDR2 SQIVND (reference sequence). Sequencing was done on a sample of PBMCs. The clonotype comes from a man in his fifties or sixties in good health and CMV-seronegative. The chain carries TRBV19 and TRBJ1-1; D is ambiguous. This CDR3 is CASSIYTEAFF. The CDR3 nucleotides are TGTGCCAGTAGTATATATACTGAAGCTTTCTTT.